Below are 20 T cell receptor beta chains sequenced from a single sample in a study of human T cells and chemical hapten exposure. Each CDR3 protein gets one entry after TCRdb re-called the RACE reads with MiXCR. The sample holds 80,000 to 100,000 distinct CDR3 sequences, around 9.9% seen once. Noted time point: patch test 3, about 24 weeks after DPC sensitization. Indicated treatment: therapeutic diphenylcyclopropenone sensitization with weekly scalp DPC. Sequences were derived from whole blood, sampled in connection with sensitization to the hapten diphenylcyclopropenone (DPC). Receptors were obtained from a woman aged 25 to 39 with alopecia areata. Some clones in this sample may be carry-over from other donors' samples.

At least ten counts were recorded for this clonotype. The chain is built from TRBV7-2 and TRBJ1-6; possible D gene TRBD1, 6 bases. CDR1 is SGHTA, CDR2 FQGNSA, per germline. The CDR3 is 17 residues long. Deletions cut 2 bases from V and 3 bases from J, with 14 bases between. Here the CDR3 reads CASSLNVGGGYNSPLHF. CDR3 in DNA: TGTGCCAGCAGCTTAAATGTCGGAGGGGGCTATAATTCACCCCTCCACTTT.

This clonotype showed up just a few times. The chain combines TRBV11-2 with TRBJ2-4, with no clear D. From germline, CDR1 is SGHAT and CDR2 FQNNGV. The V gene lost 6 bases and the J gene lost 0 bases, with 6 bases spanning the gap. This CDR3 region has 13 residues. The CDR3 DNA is TGTGCCAGCAGGTTACTAGCCAAAAACATTCAGTACTTC. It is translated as CASRLLAKNIQYF.

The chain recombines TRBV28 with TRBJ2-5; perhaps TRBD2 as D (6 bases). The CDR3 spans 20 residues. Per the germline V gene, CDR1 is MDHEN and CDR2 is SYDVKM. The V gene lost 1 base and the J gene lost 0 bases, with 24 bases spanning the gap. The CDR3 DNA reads TGTGCCAGCAGTTTATTTCGTTGGAGGCCGGGGGAAAGGTACCAAGAGACCCAGTACTTC. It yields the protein CASSLFRWRPGERYQETQYF.

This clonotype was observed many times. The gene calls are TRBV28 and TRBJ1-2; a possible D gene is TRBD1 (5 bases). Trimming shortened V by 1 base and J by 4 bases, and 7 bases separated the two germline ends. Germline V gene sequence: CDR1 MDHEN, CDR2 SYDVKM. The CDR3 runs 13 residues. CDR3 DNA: TGTGCCAGCAGTTTATTTGGGGGCTATGGCTACACCTTC. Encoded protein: CASSLFGGYGYTF.

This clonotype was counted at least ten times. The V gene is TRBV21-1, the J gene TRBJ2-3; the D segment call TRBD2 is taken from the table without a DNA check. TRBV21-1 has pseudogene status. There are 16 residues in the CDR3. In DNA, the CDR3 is TGTGCCAGCAGCTCCCGGGGTAGCGGGAGAGGCGATACGCAGTATTTT. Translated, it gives CASSSRGSGRGDTQYF.

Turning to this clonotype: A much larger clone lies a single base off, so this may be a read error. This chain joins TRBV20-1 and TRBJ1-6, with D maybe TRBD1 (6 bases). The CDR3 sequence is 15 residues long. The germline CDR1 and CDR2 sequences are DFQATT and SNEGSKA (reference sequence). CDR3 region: CSASNGQTVRSPHHF. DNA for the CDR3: TGCAGTGCTTCGAACGGACAGACCGTCCGATCACCCCACCACTTT.

CDR3 in amino acids: CASRDQVGINYNEQFF. CDR3 bases: TGTGCCAGCAGGGATCAAGTAGGGATCAACTACAATGAGCAGTTCTTC. V usage is TRBV6-5 and J usage is TRBJ2-1; D not certain. Trimming left V 6 bases short and J 3 bases short, with 18 bases between. Germline CDR1 and CDR2: MNHEY and SVGAGI. This CDR3 region has 16 residues.

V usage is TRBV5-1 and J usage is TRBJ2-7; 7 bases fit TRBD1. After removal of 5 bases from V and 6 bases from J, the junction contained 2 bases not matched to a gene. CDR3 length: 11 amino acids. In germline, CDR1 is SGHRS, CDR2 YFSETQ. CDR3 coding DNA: TGCGCCAGCAGGACAGGGAGCGAGCAGTACTTC. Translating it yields CASRTGSEQYF.

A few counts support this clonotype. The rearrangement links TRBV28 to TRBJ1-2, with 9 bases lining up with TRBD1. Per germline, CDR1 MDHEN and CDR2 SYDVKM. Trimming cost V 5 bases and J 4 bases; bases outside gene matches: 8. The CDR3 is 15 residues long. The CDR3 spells CASSIPGTGPYGYTF. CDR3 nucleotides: TGTGCCAGCAGTATCCCCGGGACAGGGCCCTATGGCTACACCTTC.

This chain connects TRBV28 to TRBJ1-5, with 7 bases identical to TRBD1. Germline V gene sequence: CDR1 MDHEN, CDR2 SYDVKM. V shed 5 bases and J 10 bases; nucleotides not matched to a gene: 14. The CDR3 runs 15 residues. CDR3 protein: CASSPADRTVGPQHF. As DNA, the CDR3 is TGTGCCAGCAGTCCGGCGGACAGGACCGTCGGTCCCCAGCATTTT.

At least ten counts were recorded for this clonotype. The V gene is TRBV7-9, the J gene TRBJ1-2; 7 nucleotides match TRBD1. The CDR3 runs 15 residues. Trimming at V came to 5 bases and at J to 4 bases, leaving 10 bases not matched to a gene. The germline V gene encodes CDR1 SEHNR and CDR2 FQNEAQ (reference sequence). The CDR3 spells CASSPPQGDGYGYTF. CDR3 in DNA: TGTGCCAGCAGCCCACCCCAGGGGGATGGCTATGGCTACACCTTC.

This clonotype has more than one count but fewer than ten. The CDR3 loop is CSVGGQLNTGELFF. CDR3 DNA: TGCAGCGTTGGGGGACAGTTGAACACCGGGGAGCTGTTTTTT. The chain carries TRBV29-1 and TRBJ2-2, with 7 positions matching TRBD1. J gave up 1 base and V 4 bases, and 3 bases lay outside the gene matches. Germline V gene sequence: CDR1 SQVTM, CDR2 ANQGSEA. CDR3 length: 14 amino acids.

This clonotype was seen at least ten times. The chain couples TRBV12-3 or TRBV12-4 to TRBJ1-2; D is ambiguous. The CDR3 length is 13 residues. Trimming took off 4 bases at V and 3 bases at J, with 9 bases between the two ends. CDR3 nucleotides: TGTGCCAGCAGTTCCGGGCCAGACTATGGCTACACCTTC. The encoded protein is CASSSGPDYGYTF.

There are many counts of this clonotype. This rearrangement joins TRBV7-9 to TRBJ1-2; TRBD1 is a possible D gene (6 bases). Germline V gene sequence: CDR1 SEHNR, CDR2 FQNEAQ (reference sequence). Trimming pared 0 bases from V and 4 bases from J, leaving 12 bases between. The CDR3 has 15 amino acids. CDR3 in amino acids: CASSLAFRGSYGYTF. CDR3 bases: TGTGCCAGCAGCTTAGCGTTCAGGGGATCCTATGGCTACACCTTC.

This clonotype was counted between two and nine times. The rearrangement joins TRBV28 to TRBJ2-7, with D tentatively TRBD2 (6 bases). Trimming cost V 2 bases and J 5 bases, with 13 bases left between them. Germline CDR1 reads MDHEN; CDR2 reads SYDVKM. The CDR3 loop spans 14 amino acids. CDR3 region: CASSLVGGNHEQYF. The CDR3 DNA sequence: TGTGCCAGCAGTTTAGTGGGGGGAAACCACGAGCAGTACTTC.

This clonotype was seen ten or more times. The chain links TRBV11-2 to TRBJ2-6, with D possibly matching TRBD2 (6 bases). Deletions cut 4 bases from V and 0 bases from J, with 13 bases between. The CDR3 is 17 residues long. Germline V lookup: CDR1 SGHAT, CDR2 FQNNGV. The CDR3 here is CASSSGTYISGANVLTF. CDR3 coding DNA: TGTGCCAGCAGCTCTGGGACTTACATCTCTGGGGCCAACGTCCTGACTTTC.

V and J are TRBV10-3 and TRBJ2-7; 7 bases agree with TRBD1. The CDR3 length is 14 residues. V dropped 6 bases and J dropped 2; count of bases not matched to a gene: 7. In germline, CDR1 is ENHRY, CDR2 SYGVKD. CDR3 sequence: CAIRSTGETYEQYF. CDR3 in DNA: TGTGCCATCAGGTCAACAGGGGAGACCTACGAGCAGTACTTC.

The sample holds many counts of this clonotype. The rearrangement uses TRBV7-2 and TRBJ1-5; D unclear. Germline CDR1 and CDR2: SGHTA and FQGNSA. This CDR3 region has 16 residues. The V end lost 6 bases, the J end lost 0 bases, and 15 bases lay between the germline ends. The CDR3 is CASSSQAATSNQPQHF. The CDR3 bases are TGTGCCAGCAGTTCCCAAGCGGCAACTAGCAATCAGCCCCAGCATTTT.

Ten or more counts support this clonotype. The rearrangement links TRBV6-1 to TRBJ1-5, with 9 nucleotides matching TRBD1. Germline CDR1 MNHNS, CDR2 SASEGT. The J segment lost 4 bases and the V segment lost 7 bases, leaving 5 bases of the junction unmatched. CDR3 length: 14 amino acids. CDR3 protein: CASTGTGPNQPQHF. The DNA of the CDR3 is TGTGCCAGCACCGGGACAGGGCCTAATCAGCCCCAGCATTTT.

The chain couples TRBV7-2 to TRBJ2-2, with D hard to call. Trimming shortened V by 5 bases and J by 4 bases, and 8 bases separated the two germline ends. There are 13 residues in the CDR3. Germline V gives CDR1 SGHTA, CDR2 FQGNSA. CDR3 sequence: CASSRTLTGELFF. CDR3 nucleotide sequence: TGTGCCAGCAGCCGAACCCTCACCGGGGAGCTGTTTTTT.